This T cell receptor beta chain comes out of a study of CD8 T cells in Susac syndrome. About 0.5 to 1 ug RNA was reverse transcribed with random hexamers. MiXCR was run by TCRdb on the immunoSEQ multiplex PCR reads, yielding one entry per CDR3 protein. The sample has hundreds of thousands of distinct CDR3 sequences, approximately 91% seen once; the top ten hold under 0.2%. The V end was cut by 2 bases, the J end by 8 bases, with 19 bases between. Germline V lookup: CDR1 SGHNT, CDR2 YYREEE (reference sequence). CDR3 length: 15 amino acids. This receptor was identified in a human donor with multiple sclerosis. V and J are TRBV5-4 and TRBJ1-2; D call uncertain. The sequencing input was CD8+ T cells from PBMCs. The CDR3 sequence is CASSLVEGVESGYTF. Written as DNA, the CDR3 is TGTGCCAGCAGCTTAGTTGAGGGAGTGGAGAGCGGCTACACCTTC.